The sequence of this T cell receptor (beta chain) was determined in a study of T cell changes during pregnancy in multiple sclerosis. Only in-frame clones appear in the TCRdb table, and some are missing; sequencing was by immunoSEQ multiplex PCR. The sample carries tens of thousands of clones, roughly 92% recorded once. The receptor was derived from a female donor with multiple sclerosis, enrolled in a pregnancy study. The sample here was peripheral blood, taken after pregnancy.

The CDR3 is CATQGGRSSNQPQHF. For the CDR3, the DNA is TGTGCCACCCAAGGAGGCCGATCTAGCAATCAGCCCCAGCATTTT. The genes are TRBV6-1 and TRBJ1-5, with unresolved D. Trimming took 10 bases from V and 0 from J, leaving 16 bases between them. The CDR3 sequence is 15 residues long. Per germline, CDR1 MNHNS and CDR2 SASEGT.